Listed below are T cell receptor beta chains from one sample, sequenced in a study of T cell changes during pregnancy in multiple sclerosis. Profiling relied on immunoSEQ multiplex PCR, and the TCRdb table lists in-frame clones only, not all of them. The table shows some 59,000 clones, with 89% occurring only once. The sequences come from peripheral blood, collected in the first trimester of pregnancy. All receptors derive from a female donor with multiple sclerosis, enrolled in a pregnancy study. Both conserved end residues are part of each CDR3. D genes are given only for firm matches. For some rows the clone size is stated as once, few or many, or as a class when expanded; others skip it.

d_call: TRBD1; clone_size: .; v_call: TRBV2; cdr3_aa: CASSLQGTRGNEQFF
d_call: TRBD1; clone_size: .; v_call: TRBV5-1; cdr3_aa: CASSSGTGYEQYF
d_call: .; clone_size: .; v_call: TRBV7-9; cdr3_aa: CASSSLDYGYTF
d_call: TRBD1; clone_size: .; v_call: TRBV19; cdr3_aa: CASSKGTGADYGYTF
d_call: .; clone_size: .; v_call: TRBV27; cdr3_aa: CASSFQGDTEAFF
d_call: TRBD1; clone_size: .; v_call: TRBV18; cdr3_aa: CASSPRQGTYEQYF
d_call: TRBD1; clone_size: .; v_call: TRBV19; cdr3_aa: CASMRDRGLNEQFF
d_call: TRBD2; clone_size: .; v_call: TRBV5-1; cdr3_aa: CASSLAASGGYEQYF
d_call: .; clone_size: .; v_call: TRBV5-6; cdr3_aa: CASSLADTEAFF
d_call: .; clone_size: .; v_call: TRBV7-9; cdr3_aa: CASSLMSPRDGNTIYF
d_call: .; clone_size: .; v_call: TRBV19; cdr3_aa: CASSIERAYEQYF
d_call: TRBD1; clone_size: .; v_call: TRBV28; cdr3_aa: CASREPGQGSYTEAFF
d_call: .; clone_size: .; v_call: TRBV6-5; cdr3_aa: CATKDSNYGYTF
d_call: .; clone_size: .; v_call: TRBV6-5; cdr3_aa: CATPNTGGVGYTF
d_call: TRBD1; clone_size: few; v_call: TRBV7-3; cdr3_aa: CASSLRGRGGQGSNSPLHF
d_call: .; clone_size: once; v_call: TRBV6-1; cdr3_aa: CASSGREGSSGNTIYF
d_call: .; clone_size: .; v_call: TRBV25-1; cdr3_aa: CASSSPRRVDSRETQYF
d_call: .; clone_size: .; v_call: TRBV19; cdr3_aa: CASTISGGEAFF
d_call: .; clone_size: .; v_call: TRBV29-1; cdr3_aa: CSVVADFGNTEAFF
d_call: TRBD2; clone_size: once; v_call: TRBV5-1; cdr3_aa: CASSWGGYADTQYF
d_call: TRBD1; clone_size: .; v_call: TRBV19; cdr3_aa: CASSPQGGNEKLFF
d_call: .; clone_size: .; v_call: TRBV6-5; cdr3_aa: CASSYRGGYTF
d_call: TRBD2; clone_size: .; v_call: TRBV30; cdr3_aa: CAWSVQGSGSMKQYF
d_call: TRBD1; clone_size: once; v_call: TRBV13; cdr3_aa: CASSSDRDRSYNEQFF
d_call: .; clone_size: .; v_call: TRBV4-3; cdr3_aa: CASSQDRGRQTQYF
d_call: .; clone_size: .; v_call: TRBV7-3; cdr3_aa: CASSLTGSPQETQYF
d_call: TRBD1; clone_size: few; v_call: TRBV7-2; cdr3_aa: CASSLPRDRSFRDEQFF
d_call: TRBD1; clone_size: .; v_call: TRBV19; cdr3_aa: CASSTRTRTGASNQPQHF
d_call: .; clone_size: .; v_call: TRBV5-1; cdr3_aa: CASSLGYTF
d_call: TRBD2; clone_size: .; v_call: TRBV18; cdr3_aa: CASHPLAGSTDTQYF
d_call: TRBD1; clone_size: .; v_call: TRBV7-2; cdr3_aa: CASSERQGKAEAFF
d_call: TRBD2; clone_size: .; v_call: TRBV19; cdr3_aa: CASSTGGGYSPEQYF
d_call: TRBD2; clone_size: .; v_call: TRBV7-2; cdr3_aa: CASSLAERGVLTDTQYF
d_call: .; clone_size: .; v_call: TRBV9; cdr3_aa: CASSVVRGEAFF
d_call: TRBD2; clone_size: .; v_call: TRBV4-2; cdr3_aa: CASSQGSSGKNEQFF
d_call: .; clone_size: .; v_call: TRBV30; cdr3_aa: CAGTRGAHGNEQFF
d_call: TRBD1; clone_size: few; v_call: TRBV7-8; cdr3_aa: CASSFDREGYTF
d_call: TRBD1; clone_size: .; v_call: TRBV10-3; cdr3_aa: CAISQTGTGKNDQPQHF
d_call: .; clone_size: once; v_call: TRBV30; cdr3_aa: CAWRWAGSVSPLHF
d_call: TRBD2; clone_size: .; v_call: TRBV7-7; cdr3_aa: CASSLLAGDPVGLYF
d_call: TRBD2; clone_size: .; v_call: TRBV7-8; cdr3_aa: CASSSWTSADEQFF
d_call: TRBD1; clone_size: .; v_call: TRBV9; cdr3_aa: CASSPPLYDRGNAEAFF
d_call: .; clone_size: .; v_call: TRBV7-6; cdr3_aa: CASSSTGSAEAFF
d_call: TRBD1; clone_size: .; v_call: TRBV10-3; cdr3_aa: CAISEKTGGASGEQYF
d_call: .; clone_size: .; v_call: TRBV28; cdr3_aa: CASSPHFGGQPNTGELFF
d_call: .; clone_size: .; v_call: TRBV2; cdr3_aa: CASTPEGGLANTGELFF
d_call: .; clone_size: .; v_call: TRBV30; cdr3_aa: CAWSRETQYF
d_call: .; clone_size: .; v_call: TRBV18; cdr3_aa: CASSPGRVNTEAFF
d_call: .; clone_size: .; v_call: TRBV2; cdr3_aa: CATQGLPNTEAFF
d_call: .; clone_size: .; v_call: TRBV27; cdr3_aa: CASAPWQGVANEQYF